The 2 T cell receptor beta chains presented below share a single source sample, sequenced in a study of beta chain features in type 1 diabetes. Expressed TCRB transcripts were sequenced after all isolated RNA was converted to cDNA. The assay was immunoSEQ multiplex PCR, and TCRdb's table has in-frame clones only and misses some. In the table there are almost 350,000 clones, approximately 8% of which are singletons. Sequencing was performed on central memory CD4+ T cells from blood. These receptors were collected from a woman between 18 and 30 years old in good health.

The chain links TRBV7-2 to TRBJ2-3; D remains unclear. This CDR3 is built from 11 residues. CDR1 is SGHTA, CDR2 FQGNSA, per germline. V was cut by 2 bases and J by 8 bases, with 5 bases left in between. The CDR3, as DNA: TGTGCCAGCAGCTTAAAAGCTACGCAGTATTTT. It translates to CASSLKATQYF.

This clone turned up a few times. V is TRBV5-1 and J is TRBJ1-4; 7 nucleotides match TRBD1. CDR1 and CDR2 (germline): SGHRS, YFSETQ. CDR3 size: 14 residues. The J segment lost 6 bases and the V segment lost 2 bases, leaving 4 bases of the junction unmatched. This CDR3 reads CASSLQGFDEKLFF. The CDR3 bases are TGCGCCAGCAGCTTACAGGGGTTTGATGAAAAACTGTTTTTT.